Listed here is a single TCR beta chain. What it binds is unknown. This sample was taken from a study of CD8 T cells in ankylosing spondylitis. Overall study findings and caveats: Certain motif variants had earlier appeared in reactive arthritis synovial fluid and blood. As reported, disease-linked clones showed significant enrichment in matched ankylosing spondylitis synovial fluid.

The trim removed 3 bases at V and 5 bases at J, leaving 10 bases unmatched. This CDR3 region has 15 residues. Scientists made TCR beta libraries using quantitative 5'-RACE with molecular barcodes. TCRdb processed the 5' RACE reads anew with MiXCR; each CDR3 protein has one entry. The table shows roughly 35,000 distinct CDR3 sequences, with roughly 13% occurring only once. This clonotype was sampled from a male donor with ankylosing spondylitis. Sequenced material: synovial fluid, either unsorted or a sorted T cell fraction (not recorded which). This sequence joins TRBV12-3 or TRBV12-4 and TRBJ2-7; 7 nucleotides align to TRBD2. The CDR3 coding sequence is TGTGCCAGCAGTTTGCGGCGGGGGTACCGCCACGAGCAGTACTTC. Translated: CASSLRRGYRHEQYF.